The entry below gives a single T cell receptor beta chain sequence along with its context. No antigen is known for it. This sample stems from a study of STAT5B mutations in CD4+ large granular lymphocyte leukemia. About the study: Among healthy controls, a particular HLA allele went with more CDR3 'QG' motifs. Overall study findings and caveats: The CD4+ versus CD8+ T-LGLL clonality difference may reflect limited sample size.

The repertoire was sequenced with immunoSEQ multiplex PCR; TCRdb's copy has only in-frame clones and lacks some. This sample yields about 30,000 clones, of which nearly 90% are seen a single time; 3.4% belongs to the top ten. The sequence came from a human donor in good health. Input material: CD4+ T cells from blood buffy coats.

CDR3 sequence: CASRRDLALRNEQFF. The CDR3 DNA is TGTGCCAGCAGACGCGATCTAGCGCTGAGGAATGAGCAGTTCTTC. The chain recombines TRBV6-6 with TRBJ2-1; D may be TRBD2 (6 bases). The germline V and J ends were trimmed by 6 bases and 7 bases, with 19 bases remaining between them. This CDR3 comprises 15 residues. From germline, CDR1 is MNHNY and CDR2 SVGAGI (reference sequence).